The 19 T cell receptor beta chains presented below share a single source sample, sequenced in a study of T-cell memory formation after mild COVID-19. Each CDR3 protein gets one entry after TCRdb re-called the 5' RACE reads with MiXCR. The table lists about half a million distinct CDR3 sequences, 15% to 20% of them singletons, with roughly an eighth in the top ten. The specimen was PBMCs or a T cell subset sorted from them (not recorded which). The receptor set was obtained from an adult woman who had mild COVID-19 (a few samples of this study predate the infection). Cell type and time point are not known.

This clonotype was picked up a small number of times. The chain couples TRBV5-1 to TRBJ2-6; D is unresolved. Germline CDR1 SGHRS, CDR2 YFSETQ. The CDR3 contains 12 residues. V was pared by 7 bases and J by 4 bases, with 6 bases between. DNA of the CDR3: TGCGCCAGCTCCCGGGGGGCCAACGTCCTGACTTTC. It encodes CASSRGANVLTF.

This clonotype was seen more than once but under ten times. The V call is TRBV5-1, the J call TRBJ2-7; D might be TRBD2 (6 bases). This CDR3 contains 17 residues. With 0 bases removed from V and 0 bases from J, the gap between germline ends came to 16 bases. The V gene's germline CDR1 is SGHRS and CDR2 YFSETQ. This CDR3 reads CASSLAGRGGSSYEQYF. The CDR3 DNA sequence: TGCGCCAGCAGCTTGGCCGGTCGTGGGGGGAGCTCCTACGAGCAGTACTTC.

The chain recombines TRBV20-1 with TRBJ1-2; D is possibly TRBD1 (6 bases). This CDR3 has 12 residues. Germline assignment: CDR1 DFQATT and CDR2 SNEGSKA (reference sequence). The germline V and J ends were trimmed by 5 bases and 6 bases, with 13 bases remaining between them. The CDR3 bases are TGCAGTGCTGGGGGCGCCGGGCATGGCTACACCTTC. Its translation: CSAGGAGHGYTF.

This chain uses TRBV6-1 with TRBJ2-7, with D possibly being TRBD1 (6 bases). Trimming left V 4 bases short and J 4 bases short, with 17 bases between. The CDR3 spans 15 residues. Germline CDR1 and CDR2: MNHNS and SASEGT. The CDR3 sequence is CASSVQGTGLYEQYF. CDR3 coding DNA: TGTGCCAGCAGTGTTCAGGGGACCGGCCTGTACGAGCAGTACTTC.

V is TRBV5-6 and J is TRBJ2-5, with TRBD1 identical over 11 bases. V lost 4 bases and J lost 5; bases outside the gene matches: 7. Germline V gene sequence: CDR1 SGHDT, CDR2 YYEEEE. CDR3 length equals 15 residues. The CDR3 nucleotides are TGTGCCAGCAGCCCCACCGGGACAGGGGGGGAGACCCAGTACTTC. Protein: CASSPTGTGGETQYF.

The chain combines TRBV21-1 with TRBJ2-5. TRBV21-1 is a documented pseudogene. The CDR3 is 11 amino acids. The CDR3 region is CASSKEETQYF. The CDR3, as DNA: TGTGCCAGCAGCAAAGAGGAGACCCAGTACTTC.

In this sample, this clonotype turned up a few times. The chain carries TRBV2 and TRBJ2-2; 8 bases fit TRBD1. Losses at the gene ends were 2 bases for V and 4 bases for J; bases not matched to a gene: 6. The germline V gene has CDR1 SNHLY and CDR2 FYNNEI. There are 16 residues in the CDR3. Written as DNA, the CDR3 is TGTGCCAGCAGTGAACCGGGACAGGCGCCCACCGGGGAGCTGTTTTTT. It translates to CASSEPGQAPTGELFF.

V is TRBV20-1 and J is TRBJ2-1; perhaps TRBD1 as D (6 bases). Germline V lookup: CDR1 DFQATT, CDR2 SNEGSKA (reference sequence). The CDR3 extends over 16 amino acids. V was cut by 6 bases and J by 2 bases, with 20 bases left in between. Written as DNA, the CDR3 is TGCAGTGCAGCGAAGGACAGTCTCCACACCTACAATGAGCAGTTCTTC. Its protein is CSAAKDSLHTYNEQFF.

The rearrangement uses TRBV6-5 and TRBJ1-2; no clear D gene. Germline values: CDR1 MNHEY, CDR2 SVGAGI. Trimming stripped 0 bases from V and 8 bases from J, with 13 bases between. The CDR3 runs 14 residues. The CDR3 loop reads CASSYSGRTGGYTF. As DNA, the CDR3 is TGTGCCAGCAGTTACTCTGGCCGGACTGGGGGCTACACCTTC.

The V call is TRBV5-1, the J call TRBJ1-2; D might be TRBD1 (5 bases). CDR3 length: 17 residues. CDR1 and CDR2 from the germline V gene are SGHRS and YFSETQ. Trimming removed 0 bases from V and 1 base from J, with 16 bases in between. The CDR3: CASSLGQGAPGNYGYTF. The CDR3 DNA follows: TGCGCCAGCAGCTTGGGGCAGGGAGCGCCGGGTAACTATGGCTACACCTTC.

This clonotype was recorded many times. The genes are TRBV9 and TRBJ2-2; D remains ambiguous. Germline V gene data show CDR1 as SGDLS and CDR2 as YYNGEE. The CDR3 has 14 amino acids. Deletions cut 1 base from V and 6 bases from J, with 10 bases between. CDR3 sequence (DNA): TGTGCCAGCAGCGTAACCGTGGGCGCCGGGGAGCTGTTTTTT. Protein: CASSVTVGAGELFF.

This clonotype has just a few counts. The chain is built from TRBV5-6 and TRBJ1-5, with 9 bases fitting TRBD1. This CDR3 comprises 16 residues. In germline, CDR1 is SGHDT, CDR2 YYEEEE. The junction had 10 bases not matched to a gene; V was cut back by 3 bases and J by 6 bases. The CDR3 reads CASSWNRDRVGQPQHF. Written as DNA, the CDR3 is TGTGCCAGCAGCTGGAACCGGGACAGGGTAGGTCAGCCCCAGCATTTT.

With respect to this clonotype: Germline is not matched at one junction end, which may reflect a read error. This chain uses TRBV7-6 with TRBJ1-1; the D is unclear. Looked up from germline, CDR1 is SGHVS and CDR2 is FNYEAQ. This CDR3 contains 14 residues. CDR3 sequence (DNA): TGTGCCAGCAGCCAAAGGTCCGGGAACACAGAAGCTTTCTTT. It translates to CASSQRSGNTEAFF.

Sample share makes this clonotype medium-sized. The CDR3 protein is CASSYSGGRGPASTDTQYF. The CDR3 DNA reads TGTGCCAGCAGTTACTCCGGGGGGCGCGGCCCCGCTAGCACAGATACGCAGTATTTT. The rearrangement links TRBV6-6 to TRBJ2-3; D might be TRBD2 (7 bases). The CDR3 contains 19 residues. V was cut by 0 bases and J by 0 bases, with 19 bases left in between. Germline V gene sequence: CDR1 MNHNY, CDR2 SVGAGI (reference sequence).

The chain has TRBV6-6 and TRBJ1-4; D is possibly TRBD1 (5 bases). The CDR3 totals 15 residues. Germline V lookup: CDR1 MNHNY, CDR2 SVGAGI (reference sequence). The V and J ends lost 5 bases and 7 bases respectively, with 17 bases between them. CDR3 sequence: CASSTWGEGGEKLFF. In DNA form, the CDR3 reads TGTGCCAGCAGTACCTGGGGGGAAGGAGGTGAAAAACTGTTTTTT.

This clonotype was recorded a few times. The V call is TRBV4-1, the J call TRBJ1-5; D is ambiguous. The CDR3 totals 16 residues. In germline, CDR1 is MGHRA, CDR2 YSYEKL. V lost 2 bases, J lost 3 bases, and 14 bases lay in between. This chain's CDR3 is CASSQFSSIDNQPQHF. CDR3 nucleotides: TGCGCCAGCAGCCAATTTTCCAGCATTGACAATCAGCCCCAGCATTTT.

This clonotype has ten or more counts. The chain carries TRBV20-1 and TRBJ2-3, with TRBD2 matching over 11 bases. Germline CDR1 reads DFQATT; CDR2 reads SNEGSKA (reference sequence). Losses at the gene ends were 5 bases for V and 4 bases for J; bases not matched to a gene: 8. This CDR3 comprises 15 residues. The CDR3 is CSARKLSGRADTQYF. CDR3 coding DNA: TGCAGTGCTCGCAAACTTAGCGGGAGGGCAGATACGCAGTATTTT.

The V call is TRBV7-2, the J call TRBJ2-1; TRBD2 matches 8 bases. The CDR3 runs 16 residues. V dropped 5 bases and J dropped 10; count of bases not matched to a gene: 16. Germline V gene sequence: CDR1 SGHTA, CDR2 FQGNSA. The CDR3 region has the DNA TGTGCCAGCAGCCCAGAGGGGACTAGAGGGAGTAGGGAGCAGTTCTTC. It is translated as CASSPEGTRGSREQFF.

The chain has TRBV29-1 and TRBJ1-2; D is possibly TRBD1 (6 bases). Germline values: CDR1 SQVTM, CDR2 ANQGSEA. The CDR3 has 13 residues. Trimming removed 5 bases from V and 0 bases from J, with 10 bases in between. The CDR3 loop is CSVRGDTNYGYTF. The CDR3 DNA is TGCAGCGTTCGGGGGGACACTAACTATGGCTACACCTTC.